This passage covers 5 T cell receptor beta chains from one sample sequenced in a study of PD-1 blockade in classical Hodgkin lymphoma. Assay used: immunoSEQ multiplex PCR; TCRdb lists only in-frame clones, some missing. The sample shows over 10,000 clones, roughly four fifths of them seen only once. Documented time point: cycle 4 day 1 (C4D1), after more than five weeks of nivolumab. Following autologous stem cell transplantation, relapse occurred in every patient, and exposure to brentuximab vedotin varied. Purification of CD4+ T cells from thawed PBMCs was achieved by magnetic negative selection. Specimen: CD4+ T cells from blood, collected before the fourth cycle of nivolumab. The receptors shown here come from a human donor with classical Hodgkin lymphoma.

The CDR3 nucleotides read TGTGCCAGCAGCTTACTCGGGCCAGATACCGGGGAGCTGTTTTTT. Encoded protein: CASSLLGPDTGELFF. The chain combines TRBV11-3 with TRBJ2-2; no clear D. The CDR3 sequence is 15 residues long. Trimming cost V 2 bases and J 5 bases, with 12 bases left between them. Germline V CDR1 and CDR2: SGHNT, YENEEA.

The genes are TRBV19 and TRBJ1-6; D is perhaps TRBD1 (6 bases). V lost 5 bases to trimming and J lost 2 bases, with 13 bases between them. Germline CDR1 and CDR2: LNHDA and SQIVND (reference sequence). The CDR3 spans 16 residues. DNA of the CDR3: TGTGCCAGTAGTCCTACAGGGAGGACCTATAATTCACCCCTCCACTTT. Protein: CASSPTGRTYNSPLHF.

The gene calls are TRBV2 and TRBJ1-5, with D tentatively TRBD1 (5 bases). Germline values: CDR1 SNHLY, CDR2 FYNNEI. This CDR3 spans 13 amino acids. The germline V and J ends were trimmed by 6 bases and 8 bases, with 14 bases remaining between them. The CDR3 DNA reads TGTGCCAGCAGGGGCGACTTGGGGGAGCCCCAGCATTTT. Encoded protein: CASRGDLGEPQHF.

This clone was observed a handful of times. The chain couples TRBV7-3 to TRBJ1-4; a possible D gene is TRBD1 (6 bases). Per the germline V gene, CDR1 is SGHTA and CDR2 is FQGTGA. The ends were cut back, 6 bases at V and 2 bases at J, with 10 bases in the middle. CDR3 size: 14 residues. CDR3 sequence (DNA): TGTGCCAGCAGTCAAGGGGGGACTAATGAAAAACTGTTTTTT. It is translated as CASSQGGTNEKLFF. The variable domain in full, with the rest retrieved from reference TRBV7-3 and TRBJ1-4, is GAGVSQTPSNKVTEKGKYVELRCDPISGHTALYWYRQSLGQGPEFLIYFQGTGAADDSGLPNDRFFAVRPEGSVSTLKIQRTERGDSAVYLCASSQGGTNEKLFFGSGTQLSVL.

Here the CDR3 reads CASSAKGGGTEAFF. The CDR3 DNA sequence: TGTGCCAGCAGCGCGAAAGGGGGCGGAACTGAAGCTTTCTTT. V usage is TRBV7-9 and J usage is TRBJ1-1; the match to TRBD1 covers 7 bases. With V trimmed by 5 bases and J by 5 bases, 8 bases remained unmatched. Germline V gene data show CDR1 as SEHNR and CDR2 as FQNEAQ (reference sequence). The CDR3 is 14 amino acids.